Each of the 16 T cell receptor beta chains below was sequenced from the same sample in a study of blood T cell repertoires in COVID-19. The data were produced by immunoSEQ multiplex PCR, yet TCRdb's version contains in-frame clones alone and is incomplete. This sample has approximately 160,000 clones, with around 85% found just once. Source material: peripheral blood. Receptors were obtained from a woman in her 70s with acute or convalescent COVID-19.

A note on this clone: It is unclear where the CDR3 begins or ends on the DNA, so no DNA is shown, and the CDR3 is as TCRdb lists it. The V call is TRBV21-1, the J call TRBJ1-5; TRBD1, as called in the table, went unchecked against the DNA. TRBV21-1 is assigned pseudogene status. The CDR3 length is 18 residues, termini included. This chain's CDR3 is CASSFGTGSVMSNQPQHF.

This sequence joins TRBV11-2 and TRBJ2-7; TRBD2 is a possible D gene (5 bases). The CDR3 sequence is 13 residues long. Trimming pared 0 bases from V and 4 bases from J, leaving 7 bases between. The germline V gene has CDR1 SGHAT and CDR2 FQNNGV. The CDR3 sequence is CASSLDRGYEQYF. The CDR3 nucleotides read TGTGCCAGCAGCTTAGATCGAGGGTACGAGCAGTACTTC.

This chain connects TRBV15 to TRBJ2-7; 7 nucleotides agree with TRBD2. V lost 0 bases to trimming and J lost 0 bases; unmatched junction nucleotides: 20. Germline values: CDR1 LNHNV, CDR2 YYDKDF (reference sequence). The length of the CDR3 is 21 residues. CDR3 DNA sequence: TGTGCCACCAGCAGAGATCTTTTTAGGACTGAGGAGCGGGGCTACTCCTACGAGCAGTACTTC. Translated, it gives CATSRDLFRTEERGYSYEQYF.

The CDR3 nucleotides read TGTGCCAGCAGGCGGGCAGAGGATAACTATGGCTACACCTTC. It codes for CASRRAEDNYGYTF. V usage is TRBV7-9 and J usage is TRBJ1-2; no clear D gene. This CDR3 spans 14 amino acids. Germline V lookup: CDR1 SEHNR, CDR2 FQNEAQ (reference sequence). The V gene lost 6 bases and the J gene lost 1 base, with 12 bases spanning the gap.

V gene TRBV30 combines with J gene TRBJ1-5; 9 nucleotides line up with TRBD1. V gave up 3 bases and J gave up 5 bases; unmatched junction bases: 8. Per germline, CDR1 GTSNPN and CDR2 SVGIG (reference sequence). This CDR3 region has 15 residues. The CDR3 sequence: CAWRPRDRVDQPQHF. The CDR3 DNA follows: TGTGCCTGGAGACCCCGGGACAGGGTGGATCAGCCCCAGCATTTT.

This chain uses TRBV19 with TRBJ2-3; possibly TRBD2 for D (5 bases). Trimming stripped 6 bases from V and 1 base from J, with 14 bases between. Germline V gives CDR1 LNHDA, CDR2 SQIVND (reference sequence). This CDR3 has 15 amino acids. Written as DNA, the CDR3 is TGTGCCAGTAGCCGGGGTGGAGTTCGCACAGATACGCAGTATTTT. Protein product: CASSRGGVRTDTQYF.

This clone was found once. V usage is TRBV7-9 and J usage is TRBJ1-1; D unresolved. The CDR3 totals 12 residues. Germline values: CDR1 SEHNR, CDR2 FQNEAQ (reference sequence). The V and J ends lost 4 bases and 2 bases respectively, with 5 bases between them. Here the CDR3 DNA reads TGTGCCAGCAGCTACAGTAACACTGAAGCTTTCTTT. It translates to CASSYSNTEAFF. Combining the CDR3 with reference TRBV7-9 and TRBJ1-1 gives the whole variable domain DTGVSQNPRHKITKRGQNVTFRCDPISEHNRLYWYRQTLGQGPEFLTYFQNEAQLEKSRLLSDRFSAERPKGSFSTLEIQRTEQGDSAMYLCASSYSNTEAFFGQGTRLTVV.

The rearrangement uses TRBV4-3 and TRBJ1-2; 8 bases agree with TRBD1. The trim removed 3 bases at V and 7 bases at J, leaving 10 bases unmatched. The CDR3 extends over 15 amino acids. In germline, CDR1 is LGHNA, CDR2 YSLEER. The CDR3 sequence is CASSHIPQGAGGYTF. The CDR3, as DNA: TGCGCCAGCAGCCATATCCCCCAGGGGGCAGGTGGCTACACCTTC.

The V and J genes are TRBV13 and TRBJ1-1; a weak D match, TRBD1 (6 bases). With 6 bases removed from V and 4 bases from J, the gap between germline ends came to 12 bases. Germline lookup yields CDR1 PRHDT and CDR2 FYEKMQ (reference sequence). CDR3 size: 13 residues. CDR3 nucleotide sequence: TGTGCCAGCAGATCAGGGGTTGGCACTGAAGCTTTCTTT. It specifies CASRSGVGTEAFF.

The V and J genes are TRBV2 and TRBJ2-2; TRBD2 matches 10 bases. Germline V gives CDR1 SNHLY, CDR2 FYNNEI. With V trimmed by 8 bases and J by 6 bases, 12 bases remained unmatched. CDR3 length equals 16 residues. CDR3 nucleotide sequence: TGTGCCAGCCAAAGCGGGAGGGCCAGTCTCCCCGGGGAGCTGTTTTTT. The encoded protein is CASQSGRASLPGELFF.

The chain recombines TRBV6-2 or TRBV6-3 with TRBJ2-7; 7 bases match TRBD2. With 6 bases clipped from V and 0 bases from J, the junction kept 5 bases outside the gene matches. The CDR3 runs to 14 residues. Germline V gives CDR1 MNHEY, CDR2 SVGEGT. CDR3 sequence (DNA): TGTGCCAGCAGCTTGACTAGCTCCTCCTACGAGCAGTACTTC. Protein product: CASSLTSSSYEQYF.

The chain combines TRBV28 with TRBJ2-3, with 8 bases lining up with TRBD1. CDR1 MDHEN and CDR2 SYDVKM come from the germline V gene. The ends lost 5 bases at V and 5 bases at J; junction bases unmatched: 6. CDR3 size: 14 residues. The CDR3 nucleotides read TGTGCCAGCAGTCTGGACAGGGTCGGAGATACGCAGTATTTT. Encoded protein: CASSLDRVGDTQYF.

V is TRBV5-6 and J is TRBJ1-4; weak D call: TRBD1 (5 bases). Germline lookup yields CDR1 SGHDT and CDR2 YYEEEE. CDR3 length: 15 residues. V was shortened by 1 base and J by 8 bases, with 15 bases between the two germline ends. The CDR3 loop is CASSLYSGLSEKLFF. The DNA for the CDR3 is TGTGCCAGCAGCTTGTACTCAGGGCTTTCGGAAAAACTGTTTTTT.

The chain couples TRBV7-2 to TRBJ1-1; TRBD1 might be the D (6 bases). Trimming left V 6 bases short and J 1 base short, with 12 bases between. The germline V gene has CDR1 SGHTA and CDR2 FQGNSA. This CDR3 has 14 amino acids. CDR3 nucleotide sequence: TGTGCCAGCAGTACCCAGGGGTGGAACACTGAAGCTTTCTTT. This translates into CASSTQGWNTEAFF.

CDR3 bases: TGTGCCAGTAGTAAAGGTAGCCGGGAGACCCAGTACTTC. Encoded protein: CASSKGSRETQYF. The rearrangement uses TRBV19 and TRBJ2-5; D call uncertain. This CDR3 contains 13 residues. Trimming took off 4 bases at V and 5 bases at J, with 11 bases between the two ends. CDR1 and CDR2 from the germline V gene are LNHDA and SQIVND (reference sequence).

The chain has TRBV15 and TRBJ1-1, with a tentative D call TRBD1 (5 bases). The CDR3 sequence is 13 residues long. Trimming took 2 bases from V and 5 from J, leaving 9 bases between them. CDR1 LNHNV and CDR2 YYDKDF come from the germline V gene (reference sequence). In nucleotides, the CDR3 is TGTGCCACCAGCAGACAGGGTCGGACTGAAGCTTTCTTT. Translation: CATSRQGRTEAFF.